Sequencing of this T cell receptor beta chain was carried out in a study of prognosis after radiotherapy for stage I lung cancer. This CDR3 contains 12 residues. In germline, CDR1 is MNHEY, CDR2 SVGEGT. Trimming removed 9 bases from V and 6 bases from J, with 12 bases in between. This clonotype was observed at least ten times. Genomic DNA was subjected to two-round multiplex PCR for amplification of TCR beta CDR3. The first PCR round targeted every TRBV and TRBJ gene with specific primers. TCRdb used MiXCR to reprocess the multiplex PCR reads, holding one entry per CDR3 protein. The sample lists tens of thousands of distinct CDR3 sequences, about 30% occurring once.

The sample consisted of PBMCs, taken before or after stereotactic body radiation therapy (not recorded which). V gene TRBV6-2 or TRBV6-3 combines with J gene TRBJ1-3, with a tentative D call TRBD1 (5 bases). The receptor comes from a donor of 50 years or more with non-small cell lung cancer. CDR3 amino acids: CASSRVVNTIYF. The DNA of the CDR3 is TGTGCCAGTTCCAGGGTTGTAAACACCATATATTTT.